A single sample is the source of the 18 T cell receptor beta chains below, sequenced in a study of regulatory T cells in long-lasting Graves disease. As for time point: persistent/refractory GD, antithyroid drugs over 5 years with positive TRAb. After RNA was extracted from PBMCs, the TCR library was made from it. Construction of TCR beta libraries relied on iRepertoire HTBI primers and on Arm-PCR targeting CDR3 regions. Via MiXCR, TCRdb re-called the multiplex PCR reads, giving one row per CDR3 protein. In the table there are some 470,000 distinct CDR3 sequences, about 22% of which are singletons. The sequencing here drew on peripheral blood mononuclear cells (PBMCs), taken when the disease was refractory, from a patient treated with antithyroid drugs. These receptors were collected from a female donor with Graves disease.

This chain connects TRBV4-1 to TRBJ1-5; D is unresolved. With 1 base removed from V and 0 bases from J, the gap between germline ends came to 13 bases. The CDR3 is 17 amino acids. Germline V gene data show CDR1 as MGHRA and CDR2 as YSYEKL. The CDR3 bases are TGCGCCAGCAGCCAAGGAGTTCCGGCTTTTAGCAATCAGCCCCAGCATTTT. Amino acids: CASSQGVPAFSNQPQHF.

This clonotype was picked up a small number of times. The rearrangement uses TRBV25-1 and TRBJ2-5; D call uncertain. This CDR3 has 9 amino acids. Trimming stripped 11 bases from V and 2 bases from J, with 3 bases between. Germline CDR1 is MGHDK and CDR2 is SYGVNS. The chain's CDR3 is CALQETQYF. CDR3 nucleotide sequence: TGTGCCTTACAAGAGACCCAGTACTTC.

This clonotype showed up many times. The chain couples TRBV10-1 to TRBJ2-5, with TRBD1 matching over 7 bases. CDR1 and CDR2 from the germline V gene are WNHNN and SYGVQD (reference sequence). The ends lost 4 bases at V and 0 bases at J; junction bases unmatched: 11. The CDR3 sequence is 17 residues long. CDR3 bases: TGCGCCAGCAGTGGAGGTCCGGGACAGATAAACCAAGAGACCCAGTACTTC. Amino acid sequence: CASSGGPGQINQETQYF.

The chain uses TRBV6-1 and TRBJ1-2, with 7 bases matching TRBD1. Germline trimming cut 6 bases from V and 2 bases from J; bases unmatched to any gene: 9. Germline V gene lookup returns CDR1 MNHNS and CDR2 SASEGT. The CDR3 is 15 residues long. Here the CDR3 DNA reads TGTGCCAGCAGATCCGGGACAGACTTGAACTATGGCTACACCTTC. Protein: CASRSGTDLNYGYTF.

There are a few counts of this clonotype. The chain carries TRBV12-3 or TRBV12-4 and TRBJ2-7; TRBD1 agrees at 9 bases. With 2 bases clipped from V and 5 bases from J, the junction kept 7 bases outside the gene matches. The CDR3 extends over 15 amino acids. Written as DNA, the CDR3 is TGTGCCAGCAGTTTACCCGACGGGACAGGGAACGAGCAGTACTTC. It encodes CASSLPDGTGNEQYF.

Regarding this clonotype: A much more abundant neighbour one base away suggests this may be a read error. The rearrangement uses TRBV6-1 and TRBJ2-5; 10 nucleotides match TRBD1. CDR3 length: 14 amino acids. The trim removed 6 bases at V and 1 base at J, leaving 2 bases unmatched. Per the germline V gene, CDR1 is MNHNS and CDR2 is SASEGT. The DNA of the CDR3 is TGTGCCAGCAGGGGGACAGGGGTCCAAGAGACCCAGTACTTC. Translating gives CASRGTGVQETQYF.

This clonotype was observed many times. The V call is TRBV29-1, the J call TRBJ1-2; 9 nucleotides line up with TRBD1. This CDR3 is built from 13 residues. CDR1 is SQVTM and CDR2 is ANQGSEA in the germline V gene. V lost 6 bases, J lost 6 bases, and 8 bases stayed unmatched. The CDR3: CSVPGQGIHGYTF. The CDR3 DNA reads TGCAGCGTCCCGGGACAGGGTATTCATGGCTACACCTTC.

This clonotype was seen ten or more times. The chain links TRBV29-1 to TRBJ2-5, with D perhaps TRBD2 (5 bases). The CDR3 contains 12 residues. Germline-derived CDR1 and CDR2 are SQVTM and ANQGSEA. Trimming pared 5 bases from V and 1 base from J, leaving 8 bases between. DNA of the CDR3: TGCAGCGTTTGGACTTTCCAAGAGACCCAGTACTTC. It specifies CSVWTFQETQYF. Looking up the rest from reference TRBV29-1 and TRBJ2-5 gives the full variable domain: SAVISQKPSRDICQRGTSLTIQCQVDSQVTMMFWYRQQPGQSLTLIATANQGSEATYESGFVIDKFPISRPNLTFSTLTVSNMSPEDSSIYLCSVWTFQETQYFGPGTRLLVL.

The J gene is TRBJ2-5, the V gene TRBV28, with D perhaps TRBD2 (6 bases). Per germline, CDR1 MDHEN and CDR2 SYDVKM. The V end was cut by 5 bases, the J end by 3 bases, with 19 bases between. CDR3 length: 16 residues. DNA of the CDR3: TGTGCCAGCAGTCCCCCGGGGGTAGGACCTAAAGAGACCCAGTACTTC. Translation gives CASSPPGVGPKETQYF.

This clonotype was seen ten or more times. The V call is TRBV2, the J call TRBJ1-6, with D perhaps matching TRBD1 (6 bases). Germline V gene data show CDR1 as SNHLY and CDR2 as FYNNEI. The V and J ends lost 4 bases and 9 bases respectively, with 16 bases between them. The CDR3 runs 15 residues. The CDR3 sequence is CASSAGGQGSSPLHF. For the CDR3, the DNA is TGTGCCAGCAGTGCGGGGGGACAAGGTAGTTCACCCCTCCACTTT. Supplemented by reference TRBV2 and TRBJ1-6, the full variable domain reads EPEVTQTPSHQVTQMGQEVILRCVPISNHLYFYWYRQILGQKVEFLVSFYNNEISEKSEIFDDQFSVERPDGSNFTLKIRSTKLEDSAMYFCASSAGGQGSSPLHFGNGTRLTVT.

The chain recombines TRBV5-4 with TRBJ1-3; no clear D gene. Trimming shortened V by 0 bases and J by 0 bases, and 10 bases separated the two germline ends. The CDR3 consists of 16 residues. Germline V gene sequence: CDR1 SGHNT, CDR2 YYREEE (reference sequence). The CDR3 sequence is CASSLGEDDSGNTIYF. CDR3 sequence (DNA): TGTGCCAGCAGCTTGGGAGAGGACGACTCTGGAAACACCATATATTTT.

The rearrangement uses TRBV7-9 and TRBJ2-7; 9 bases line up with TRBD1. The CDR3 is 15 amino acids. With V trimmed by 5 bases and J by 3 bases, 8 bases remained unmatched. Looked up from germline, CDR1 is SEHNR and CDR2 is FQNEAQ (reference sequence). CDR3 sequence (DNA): TGTGCCAGCAGCCTAACAGGGGGCCCCCTCTACGAGCAGTACTTC. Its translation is CASSLTGGPLYEQYF.

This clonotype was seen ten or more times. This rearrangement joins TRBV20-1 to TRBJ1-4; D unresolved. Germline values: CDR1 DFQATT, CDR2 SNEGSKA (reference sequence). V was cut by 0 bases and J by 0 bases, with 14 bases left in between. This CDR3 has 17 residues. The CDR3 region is CSARDYVGPSTNEKLFF. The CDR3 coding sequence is TGCAGTGCTAGAGATTATGTCGGGCCCTCAACTAATGAAAAACTGTTTTTT.

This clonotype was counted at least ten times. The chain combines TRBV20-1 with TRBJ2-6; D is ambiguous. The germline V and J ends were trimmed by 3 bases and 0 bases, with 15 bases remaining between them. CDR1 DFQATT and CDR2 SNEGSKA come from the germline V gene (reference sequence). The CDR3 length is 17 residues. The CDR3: CSARAYDRRSGANVLTF. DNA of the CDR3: TGCAGTGCTAGGGCCTACGACCGTCGCTCTGGGGCCAACGTCCTGACTTTC.

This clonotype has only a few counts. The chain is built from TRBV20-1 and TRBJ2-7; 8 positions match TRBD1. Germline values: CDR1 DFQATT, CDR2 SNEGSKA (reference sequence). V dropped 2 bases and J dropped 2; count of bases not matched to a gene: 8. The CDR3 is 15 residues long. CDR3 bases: TGCAGTGCTAGAAAGAGCAGGGGGCTTACCTACGAGCAGTACTTC. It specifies CSARKSRGLTYEQYF.

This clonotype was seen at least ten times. This CDR3 reads CASSLLTGGSGELFF. In DNA form, the CDR3 reads TGTGCCAGCAGTTTACTGACAGGGGGCTCTGGGGAGCTGTTTTTT. The chain joins TRBV12-3 or TRBV12-4 to TRBJ2-2; TRBD1 aligns across 10 bases. The CDR3 has 15 amino acids. The V gene end was trimmed by 2 bases and the J gene end by 8 bases; junction bases not matched to a gene: 5.

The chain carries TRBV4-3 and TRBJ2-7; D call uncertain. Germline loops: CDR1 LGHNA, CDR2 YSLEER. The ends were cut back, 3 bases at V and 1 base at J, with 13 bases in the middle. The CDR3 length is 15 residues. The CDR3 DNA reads TGCGCCAGCAGCCAGGCGAAGGAGAAATCCTACGAGCAGTACTTC. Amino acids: CASSQAKEKSYEQYF.

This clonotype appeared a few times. For the CDR3, the DNA is TGTGCCAGTAGTATTGAGTTCGGCGGACAGCCGTCCTACGAGCAGTACTTC. It yields the protein CASSIEFGGQPSYEQYF. The chain has TRBV19 and TRBJ2-7, with a weak D call TRBD1 (6 bases). The CDR3 contains 17 residues. Germline CDR1 reads LNHDA; CDR2 reads SQIVND (reference sequence). V was trimmed by 3 bases and J by 1 base, leaving 19 bases between them.